What follows are 13 T cell receptor beta chains derived from one specimen sequenced in a study of early T cells in non-severe SARS-CoV-2 infection. TCRdb re-derived calls from the 5' RACE reads in MiXCR, one entry per CDR3 protein. The data contain approximately 81,000 distinct CDR3 sequences, roughly an eighth of them singletons. The sequenced sample consisted of whole blood. The receptor source for this set is an adult who was a healthcare worker with PCR-confirmed SARS-CoV-2 infection or an uninfected control (not recorded which).

This sequence joins TRBV12-3 or TRBV12-4 and TRBJ1-6; no firm D call. V was trimmed by 10 bases and J by 7 bases, leaving 11 bases between them. This CDR3 has 12 amino acids. CDR3 amino acids: CATSGENSPLHF. In nucleotides, the CDR3 is TGTGCCACCAGCGGGGAGAATTCACCCCTCCACTTT.

The chain links TRBV12-3 or TRBV12-4 to TRBJ1-5; the D is unclear. V lost 0 bases and J 2 bases, leaving 8 bases between the germline ends. The CDR3 has 15 amino acids. The CDR3 nucleotides are TGTGCCAGCAGTTTAGCGGGGTTGGGCAATCAGCCCCAGCATTTT. Translation gives CASSLAGLGNQPQHF.

The chain links TRBV2 to TRBJ2-2; D unresolved. CDR1 is SNHLY and CDR2 is FYNNEI in the germline V gene. The CDR3 is 14 amino acids. The V end was cut by 4 bases, the J end by 1 base, with 7 bases between. CDR3 in DNA: TGTGCCAGCAGTGTTTTAGTGAACACCGGGGAGCTGTTTTTT. Translation: CASSVLVNTGELFF.

This rearrangement joins TRBV6-2 or TRBV6-3 to TRBJ2-2, with 8 bases fitting TRBD2. The CDR3 has 17 amino acids. Germline V CDR1 and CDR2: MNHEY, SVGEGT. V shed 1 base and J 7 bases; nucleotides not matched to a gene: 11. In DNA, the CDR3 is TGTGCCAGCAGTTACTTCCCCCGCGGGAGGACCGGCGGGGAGCTGTTTTTT. Translated: CASSYFPRGRTGGELFF.

This clonotype was detected ten times or more. This rearrangement joins TRBV7-8 to TRBJ1-5; no definite D call. Germline-derived CDR1 and CDR2 are SGHVS and FQNEAQ. The CDR3 contains 12 residues. The V gene lost 5 bases and the J gene lost 2 bases, with 4 bases spanning the gap. The DNA for the CDR3 is TGTGCCAGCAGCGGGGGCAATCAGCCCCAGCATTTT. Protein: CASSGGNQPQHF.

This clonotype has more than one count but fewer than ten. This chain links TRBV7-6 with TRBJ1-5, with D possibly matching TRBD1 (5 bases). CDR3 size: 15 residues. From germline, CDR1 is SGHVS and CDR2 FNYEAQ. V lost 4 bases to trimming and J lost 3 bases, with 13 bases between them. CDR3 coding DNA: TGTGCCAGCAGCTCCCGGGACGCTAACAATCAGCCCCAGCATTTT. Its protein product is CASSSRDANNQPQHF.

This clonotype was found many times. The V gene is TRBV5-5, the J gene TRBJ1-2; perhaps TRBD1 as D (6 bases). The CDR3 runs to 15 residues. Trimming removed 4 bases from V and 0 bases from J, with 13 bases in between. The germline CDR1 and CDR2 sequences are SGHKS and YYEKEE (reference sequence). The CDR3 region is CASSHRRTANYGYTF. In DNA, the CDR3 is TGTGCCAGCAGCCATCGACGGACAGCTAACTATGGCTACACCTTC.

This clonotype has at least ten counts. V is TRBV5-1 and J is TRBJ2-5; 7 bases line up with TRBD1. V was pared by 4 bases and J by 3 bases, with 3 bases of the junction left unmatched. Germline V gene data show CDR1 as SGHRS and CDR2 as YFSETQ. This CDR3 is 13 amino acids long. In DNA form, the CDR3 reads TGCGCCAGCAGCCTCCAGGGGGAAGAGACCCAGTACTTC. Its protein is CASSLQGEETQYF.

The chain combines TRBV28 with TRBJ1-1; D is possibly TRBD1 (6 bases). The ends were cut back, 6 bases at V and 3 bases at J, with 11 bases in the middle. The germline gives CDR1 MDHEN, CDR2 SYDVKM. The CDR3 sequence is 13 residues long. CDR3 amino acids: CASRFSGDTEAFF. The CDR3 DNA is TGTGCCAGCAGATTTTCAGGGGACACTGAAGCTTTCTTT.

The genes are TRBV5-1 and TRBJ1-4, with 7 bases identical to TRBD1. The CDR3 is 19 amino acids. In germline, CDR1 is SGHRS, CDR2 YFSETQ. Germline trimming cut 5 bases from V and 7 bases from J; bases unmatched to any gene: 23. The CDR3 here is CASSFTRDSQNGGREKLFF. CDR3 sequence (DNA): TGCGCCAGCAGTTTTACACGGGACAGTCAGAACGGCGGACGTGAAAAACTGTTTTTT.

The rearrangement links TRBV15 to TRBJ1-2; a weak D match, TRBD1 (5 bases). The CDR3 totals 14 residues. CDR1 is LNHNV, CDR2 YYDKDF, per germline (reference sequence). The V end was cut by 0 bases, the J end by 4 bases, with 9 bases between. CDR3 loop: CATSRDGGIYGYTF. For the CDR3, the DNA is TGTGCCACCAGCAGAGATGGGGGAATCTATGGCTACACCTTC.

As for this clonotype: A much larger clonotype is one base distant, so this may be a read error. Given the absence of the conserved phenylalanine or tryptophan at the CDR3 end, a read error is likely. The chain carries TRBV7-9 and TRBJ1-5; D is ambiguous. This CDR3 comprises 15 residues. Trimming removed 5 bases from V and 1 base from J, with 12 bases in between. Germline V lookup: CDR1 SEHNR, CDR2 FQNEAQ (reference sequence). CDR3 nucleotide sequence: TGTGCCAGCAGCCCAAGAGGAGGGAGCAATCAGCCCCAGCATTTA. It translates to CASSPRGGSNQPQHL.

The chain carries TRBV21-1 and TRBJ2-6; the D call TRBD1 from the table was never checked on the DNA. TRBV21-1 is reported as a pseudogene. The CDR3 has 20 amino acids. CDR3 sequence reads: CAGARITGVVRTSGANVLTF. CDR3 bases: TGTGCCGGTGCCCGCATTACAGGGGTTGTGAGGACGTCTGGGGCCAACGTCCTGACTTTC.